The 7 T cell receptor beta chains below all came from one sample that was sequenced in a study of T cells in Graves' hyperthyroidism and ophthalmopathy. The CDR3 regions of TCR beta were amplified from RNA transcripts. A set of HTBI primers served as the primers for a first-round RT-PCR of the TCR CDR3. MiXCR, run by TCRdb on the multiplex PCR reads, gives a single entry per CDR3 protein. The sample consists of 490,000 or so distinct CDR3 sequences, 40% to 50% of them appearing once. Input material: peripheral blood or thyroid tissue (not recorded which). The receptor source for this set is an adult woman with Graves' disease, either hyperthyroidism or ophthalmopathy (not recorded which).

As DNA, the CDR3 is TGCGCCAGCAGCCTTTCTGGAGGCATGGACACTGAAGCTTTCTTT. Translation gives CASSLSGGMDTEAFF. The chain combines TRBV5-1 with TRBJ1-1, with no clear D. Germline V gene lookup returns CDR1 SGHRS and CDR2 YFSETQ. V was clipped by 4 bases and J by 3 bases, with 16 bases between them. This CDR3 spans 15 amino acids.

This clonotype was found once. The gene calls are TRBV24-1 and TRBJ1-5; no firm D call. V lost 11 bases and J lost 2, with 18 bases in between. The CDR3 covers 15 residues. The germline gives CDR1 KGHDR, CDR2 SFDVKD. The CDR3 sequence is CASSREGWGNQPQHF. The CDR3 nucleotides are TGTGCCAGCTCTCGTGAGGGATGGGGCAATCAGCCCCAGCATTTT.

The DNA for the CDR3 is TGTGCCATCAGTGAACGAGGACTAGCGGAGAAGTACTTC. Amino acid sequence: CAISERGLAEKYF. The chain carries TRBV10-3 and TRBJ2-7, with 10 bases that match TRBD2. V was clipped by 3 bases and J by 11 bases; unmatched bases: 7. CDR3 length: 13 residues. CDR1 is ENHRY and CDR2 is SYGVKD in the germline V gene.

This clonotype has a count of ten or more. V gene TRBV7-2 combines with J gene TRBJ2-2, with D possibly matching TRBD2 (6 bases). The CDR3 spans 14 residues. Trimming cost V 5 bases and J 5 bases, with 12 bases left between them. Germline V CDR1 and CDR2: SGHTA, FQGNSA. The DNA of the CDR3 is TGTGCCAGCAGCCCATACCGGGAGACCGGGGAGCTGTTTTTT. Translation: CASSPYRETGELFF.

This clonotype appeared once. The gene calls are TRBV19 and TRBJ2-2; the match to TRBD2 covers 8 bases. Trimming removed 5 bases from V and 0 bases from J; junction bases left unmatched: 5. CDR1 LNHDA and CDR2 SQIVND come from the germline V gene (reference sequence). The CDR3 totals 16 residues. CDR3 DNA: TGTGCCAGTAGTCCCCGACTAGCGACGAACACCGGGGAGCTGTTTTTT. This encodes CASSPRLATNTGELFF.

The rearrangement uses TRBV10-2 and TRBJ2-5; 11 positions agree with TRBD1. The V and J ends lost 6 bases and 3 bases, in that order; junction bases with no gene match: 6. The CDR3 is 15 amino acids. In germline, CDR1 is WSHSY, CDR2 SAAADI. CDR3 DNA: TGCGCCAGCAGCCGCGGACAGGGGGCAAAAGAGACCCAGTACTTC. Residues: CASSRGQGAKETQYF.

This clonotype has just a few counts. This chain connects TRBV4-1 to TRBJ2-7; 9 bases are shared with TRBD2. Germline V gene lookup returns CDR1 MGHRA and CDR2 YSYEKL. CDR3 length equals 17 residues. The V segment lost 1 base and the J segment 3 bases; nucleotides outside the gene matches: 10. This CDR3 reads CASSQVQTGTSLYEQYF. Written as DNA, the CDR3 is TGCGCCAGCAGCCAAGTTCAGACCGGGACTAGCCTCTACGAGCAGTACTTC.